This T cell receptor (beta chain) was obtained from a study of CD8 T cells in ankylosing spondylitis. General study results and limits: Ankylosing spondylitis blood appeared to carry a characteristic TCR beta motif of roughly eight highly homologous variants. CD8+ by phenotype, disease-linked clones were relatively rare in peripheral blood. Prior literature has documented some motif variants in synovial fluid and blood from reactive arthritis.

This clonotype was observed a few times. Its specificity is not known. The CDR3 runs to 17 residues. V was clipped by 6 bases and J by 5 bases; unmatched bases: 8. Looked up from germline, CDR1 is SEHNR and CDR2 is FQNEAQ (reference sequence). Quantitative 5'-RACE with molecular barcodes produced the TCR beta libraries. TCRdb independently ran MiXCR on the 5' RACE reads; one entry per CDR3 protein. This table has more than 400,000 distinct CDR3 sequences, under 5.5% appearing once. This sequence joins TRBV7-9 and TRBJ2-3, with 16 bases identical to TRBD2. The receptor was derived from a male donor with ankylosing spondylitis. The sample was blood, either unsorted or a sorted T cell fraction (not recorded which). As DNA, the CDR3 is TGTGCCAGCAGGCGGGGACTAGCGGGAGGGCCCGGAGATACGCAGTATTTT. This codes for CASRRGLAGGPGDTQYF.